Following are 28 T cell receptor beta chains from one sample sequenced in a study of shared clonotypes between healthy human individuals. Repertoires were generated with immunoSEQ multiplex PCR, while TCRdb's copy carries only in-frame clones and drops some. In the table there are approximately 1.5 million clones, around 98% of which are singletons. The source material was naive CD4+ T cells sorted from blood. Subset noted: CD45RA+ positively selected. Receptors were obtained from a man aged 30-40 years in good health.

The chain is built from TRBV29-1 and TRBJ2-2, with unresolved D. The CDR3 covers 15 residues. Germline V gives CDR1 SQVTM, CDR2 ANQGSEA. The V gene lost 5 bases and the J gene lost 2 bases, with 15 bases spanning the gap. CDR3 protein: CSVSQLVGNTGELFF. For the CDR3, the DNA is TGCAGCGTTTCCCAGCTGGTGGGCAACACCGGGGAGCTGTTTTTT.

The gene calls are TRBV10-1 and TRBJ2-5; TRBD2 matches at 8 bases. The CDR3 runs 15 residues. CDR1 and CDR2 from the germline V gene are WNHNN and SYGVQD (reference sequence). The V gene end was trimmed by 2 bases and the J gene end by 5 bases; junction bases not matched to a gene: 7. Written as DNA, the CDR3 is TGCGCCAGCAGTGAGGGGGCACCGGGAGGGGAGACCCAGTACTTC. It codes for CASSEGAPGGETQYF.

This clone appeared once. The chain joins TRBV19 to TRBJ1-5; 10 bases are shared with TRBD1. Germline lookup yields CDR1 LNHDA and CDR2 SQIVND (reference sequence). Trimming took 7 bases from V and 5 from J; bases not matched to a gene: 11. CDR3 length: 16 amino acids. The CDR3 nucleotides read TGTGCCAGTAAAGAGGCGGGGACAGGGGTTTATCAGCCCCAGCATTTT. Protein sequence: CASKEAGTGVYQPQHF.

This clone appeared a single time. The chain links TRBV11-2 to TRBJ2-3; D is uncertain. Trimming took off 2 bases at V and 0 bases at J, with 9 bases between the two ends. The CDR3 consists of 15 residues. The germline gives CDR1 SGHAT, CDR2 FQNNGV. The CDR3 reads CASSLRPGSTDTQYF. The CDR3 DNA sequence: TGTGCCAGCAGCTTACGTCCCGGTAGCACAGATACGCAGTATTTT.

The chain has TRBV9 and TRBJ1-3, with D possibly being TRBD1 (5 bases). The CDR3 totals 17 residues. V was pared by 0 bases and J by 0 bases, with 13 bases between. The germline V gene encodes CDR1 SGDLS and CDR2 YYNGEE. In DNA, the CDR3 is TGTGCCAGCAGCGTAGGGCCAGGGACGAGCTCTGGAAACACCATATATTTT. It yields the protein CASSVGPGTSSGNTIYF.

This chain uses TRBV6-5 with TRBJ2-5; tentative D call: TRBD2 (6 bases). The CDR3 spans 15 residues. Germline V gene data show CDR1 as MNHEY and CDR2 as SVGAGI. Trimming cost V 2 bases and J 4 bases, with 14 bases left between them. CDR3 residues: CASSYGGVPRETQYF. The CDR3 coding sequence is TGTGCCAGCAGTTACGGAGGGGTCCCCCGAGAGACCCAGTACTTC.

The rearrangement joins TRBV19 to TRBJ1-5, with a weak D call TRBD1 (6 bases). This CDR3 spans 14 amino acids. Germline CDR1 is LNHDA and CDR2 is SQIVND (reference sequence). V lost 3 bases, J lost 6 bases, and 12 bases lay in between. Here the CDR3 reads CASSITIGGQPQHF. The CDR3 coding sequence is TGTGCCAGTAGTATTACCATAGGGGGTCAGCCCCAGCATTTT.

The chain is built from TRBV6-1 and TRBJ1-2, with D tentatively TRBD1 (5 bases). There are 14 residues in the CDR3. The germline V and J ends were trimmed by 1 base and 2 bases, with 8 bases remaining between them. CDR1 MNHNS and CDR2 SASEGT come from the germline V gene. The CDR3 region is CASSEGSGNYGYTF. In nucleotides, the CDR3 is TGTGCCAGCAGTGAAGGATCAGGGAACTATGGCTACACCTTC.

The chain is built from TRBV27 and TRBJ2-2, with 9 positions matching TRBD2. Per the germline V gene, CDR1 is MNHEY and CDR2 is SMNVEV (reference sequence). The CDR3 is made up of 18 amino acids. V was clipped by 3 bases and J by 4 bases; unmatched bases: 12. CDR3 DNA: TGTGCCAGCAGTTTTACCCACATAGCGGGAGCAAGCACCGGGGAGCTGTTTTTT. Amino acid sequence: CASSFTHIAGASTGELFF.

The CDR3 DNA reads TGTGCCAGCAGTGCCAAGACAGGGTTGAGTGAGCAGTTCTTC. This translates into CASSAKTGLSEQFF. J is TRBJ2-1 and V is TRBV6-1, with 7 nucleotides matching TRBD1. Trimming removed 4 bases from V and 9 bases from J; junction bases left unmatched: 9. The CDR3 covers 14 residues. Germline loops: CDR1 MNHNS, CDR2 SASEGT.

The gene calls are TRBV7-9 and TRBJ2-7; 9 bases match TRBD1. This CDR3 has 19 residues. Trimming at V came to 0 bases and at J to 0 bases, leaving 12 bases not matched to a gene. Germline CDR1 and CDR2: SEHNR and FQNEAQ (reference sequence). CDR3 protein: CASSLALDRGVRSSYEQYF. Here the CDR3 DNA reads TGTGCCAGCAGCTTAGCGTTGGACAGGGGCGTTCGAAGCTCCTACGAGCAGTACTTC.

Comment on this clone: Other DNA sequences in the sample encode the same CDR3. The CDR3 loop reads CAIGTSGSYEQYF. The CDR3 DNA reads as TGTGCCATCGGGACTAGCGGAAGCTACGAGCAGTACTTC. The gene calls are TRBV27 and TRBJ2-7, with TRBD2 identical over 11 bases. Germline loops: CDR1 MNHEY, CDR2 SMNVEV (reference sequence). Trimming at V came to 10 bases and at J to 3 bases, leaving 5 bases not matched to a gene. The CDR3 has 13 residues.

This chain joins TRBV18 and TRBJ2-5; no definite D call. CDR1 and CDR2 (germline): KGHSH, LQKENI. V shed 4 bases and J shed 0 bases, with 3 bases lying between them. This CDR3 has 12 residues. CDR3 region: CASSRYQETQYF. CDR3 nucleotide sequence: TGTGCCAGCTCACGGTACCAAGAGACCCAGTACTTC.

CDR3 sequence reads: CASSPPGQGFYNEQFF. The CDR3 coding sequence is TGTGCCAGCTCACCACCGGGACAGGGCTTCTACAATGAGCAGTTCTTC. The rearrangement links TRBV18 to TRBJ2-1; the match to TRBD1 covers 9 bases. V gave up 0 bases and J gave up 3 bases; unmatched junction bases: 3. Germline lookup yields CDR1 KGHSH and CDR2 LQKENI. The CDR3 length is 16 residues.

The chain carries TRBV7-2 and TRBJ2-2, with D possibly matching TRBD2 (6 bases). This CDR3 spans 15 amino acids. Trimming pared 3 bases from V and 0 bases from J, leaving 8 bases between. Germline assignment: CDR1 SGHTA and CDR2 FQGNSA. The CDR3 nucleotides read TGTGCCAGCAGCTTCGGGAGAGCGAACACCGGGGAGCTGTTTTTT. Translated, it gives CASSFGRANTGELFF. Full variable domain (remainder filled in from reference TRBV7-2 and TRBJ2-2): GAGVSQSPSNKVTEKGKDVELRCDPISGHTALYWYRQSLGQGLEFLIYFQGNSAPDKSGLPSDRFSAERTGGSVSTLTIQRTQQEDSAVYLCASSFGRANTGELFFGEGSRLTVL.

The chain joins TRBV5-8 to TRBJ1-5, with D possibly TRBD1 on 6 matching bases. V gave up 4 bases and J gave up 6 bases, with 14 bases separating them. Germline V CDR1 and CDR2: SGHTS, YDEGEE. The CDR3 is 14 residues long. This CDR3 is CASSGEGRGQPQHF. As DNA, the CDR3 is TGTGCCAGCAGCGGGGAAGGCAGGGGTCAGCCCCAGCATTTT.

This sequence joins TRBV7-9 and TRBJ2-2, with TRBD1 matching 9 bases. Germline-derived CDR1 and CDR2 are SEHNR and FQNEAQ (reference sequence). The V gene end was trimmed by 6 bases and the J gene end by 8 bases; junction bases not matched to a gene: 10. CDR3 length equals 15 residues. This chain's CDR3 is CASRSGTGSNGELFF. CDR3 nucleotides: TGTGCCAGCAGATCAGGGACAGGGAGCAATGGGGAGCTGTTTTTT.

The J gene is TRBJ2-5, the V gene TRBV5-1; D possibly corresponds to TRBD1 (6 bases). The CDR3 sequence is 14 residues long. The germline V gene has CDR1 SGHRS and CDR2 YFSETQ. V lost 1 base and J lost 5, with 12 bases in between. CDR3: CASSLLGGPETQYF. DNA for the CDR3: TGCGCCAGCAGCTTGTTAGGGGGTCCGGAGACCCAGTACTTC.

CDR3 coding DNA: TGTGCCAGCAGCTCACCAACAGACAGGGCGAACACCGGGGAGCTGTTTTTT. Translating gives CASSSPTDRANTGELFF. The chain has TRBV5-6 and TRBJ2-2; 7 nucleotides match TRBD1. Germline lookup yields CDR1 SGHDT and CDR2 YYEEEE. This CDR3 comprises 17 residues. With V trimmed by 3 bases and J by 0 bases, 8 bases remained unmatched. Together with reference TRBV5-6 and TRBJ2-2, the CDR3 gives the full variable domain: DAGVTQSPTHLIKTRGQQVTLRCSPKSGHDTVSWYQQALGQGPQFIFQYYEEEERQRGNFPDRFSGHQFPNYSSELNVNALLLGDSALYLCASSSPTDRANTGELFFGEGSRLTVL.

Worth noting for this clone: The same CDR3 also results from other DNA sequences found in this sample. The genes are TRBV9 and TRBJ2-1, with 7 bases identical to TRBD2. The trim removed 0 bases at V and 3 bases at J, leaving 0 bases unmatched. The CDR3 runs to 14 residues. CDR1 SGDLS and CDR2 YYNGEE come from the germline V gene. CDR3 in DNA: TGTGCCAGCAGCGTAGGCGGGAGCTACAATGAGCAGTTCTTC. The encoded protein is CASSVGGSYNEQFF.

A note on this clone: This sample also contains other DNA sequences that code for the same CDR3. This sequence joins TRBV6-1 and TRBJ1-5; the D is unclear. Looked up from germline, CDR1 is MNHNS and CDR2 is SASEGT. The ends were cut back, 6 bases at V and 0 bases at J, with 6 bases in the middle. The CDR3 extends over 13 amino acids. The CDR3 region is CASSEGSNQPQHF. As DNA, the CDR3 is TGTGCCAGCAGCGAGGGTAGCAATCAGCCCCAGCATTTT.

This rearrangement joins TRBV11-2 to TRBJ2-2, with 12 nucleotides matching TRBD2. Losses at the gene ends were 0 bases for V and 6 bases for J; bases not matched to a gene: 5. The germline CDR1 and CDR2 sequences are SGHAT and FQNNGV. This CDR3 region has 17 residues. The chain's CDR3 is CASSLETSGRRAGELFF. The CDR3 nucleotides read TGTGCCAGCAGCTTAGAGACTAGCGGGAGAAGGGCCGGGGAGCTGTTTTTT.

This clone was found once. The chain links TRBV5-6 to TRBJ1-5; D call uncertain. Germline V gives CDR1 SGHDT, CDR2 YYEEEE. Trimming took 3 bases from V and 0 from J, leaving 16 bases between them. The CDR3 has 17 amino acids. The CDR3 is CASSSWSSGYSNQPQHF. As DNA, the CDR3 is TGTGCCAGCAGCTCCTGGTCCTCCGGATATAGCAATCAGCCCCAGCATTTT.

V usage is TRBV9 and J usage is TRBJ2-6; perhaps TRBD2 as D (5 bases). Trimming removed 6 bases at V and 0 bases at J, with 10 bases between. The CDR3 covers 15 residues. The germline gives CDR1 SGDLS, CDR2 YYNGEE. CDR3 DNA: TGTGCCAGCAACCGGGATTCCTCTGGGGCCAACGTCCTGACTTTC. Its translation: CASNRDSSGANVLTF.

The J gene is TRBJ2-2, the V gene TRBV28, with TRBD1 as a possible D gene (5 bases). This CDR3 is 16 amino acids long. CDR1 is MDHEN, CDR2 SYDVKM, per germline. V was pared by 3 bases and J by 1 base, with 12 bases between. CDR3 in amino acids: CASSFALGLNTGELFF. The CDR3 bases are TGTGCCAGCAGTTTTGCGCTGGGGCTGAACACCGGGGAGCTGTTTTTT.

The chain recombines TRBV6-6 with TRBJ2-3; 7 bases fit TRBD1. The trim removed 6 bases at V and 3 bases at J, leaving 12 bases unmatched. The CDR3 covers 16 residues. Germline V gene sequence: CDR1 MNHNY, CDR2 SVGAGI (reference sequence). CDR3 nucleotides: TGTGCCAGCAGGGGTGACAGGGTCCGACGGACAGATACGCAGTATTTT. Amino acids: CASRGDRVRRTDTQYF.

This rearrangement joins TRBV6-6 to TRBJ1-5; 8 bases map to TRBD1. V dropped 7 bases and J dropped 3; count of bases not matched to a gene: 5. The germline V gene encodes CDR1 MNHNY and CDR2 SVGAGI (reference sequence). The CDR3 has 14 amino acids. The CDR3 nucleotides read TGTGCCAGCATAAGACAGGGGATCAATCAGCCCCAGCATTTT. Amino acids: CASIRQGINQPQHF.

This chain connects TRBV7-2 to TRBJ2-3; 10 nucleotides agree with TRBD2. V lost 0 bases, J lost 5 bases, and 5 bases stayed unmatched. Germline V lookup: CDR1 SGHTA, CDR2 FQGNSA. The length of the CDR3 is 16 residues. CDR3 DNA: TGTGCCAGCAGCTTAGCGAGCGGGAGGGCCGAAGATACGCAGTATTTT. It translates to CASSLASGRAEDTQYF.